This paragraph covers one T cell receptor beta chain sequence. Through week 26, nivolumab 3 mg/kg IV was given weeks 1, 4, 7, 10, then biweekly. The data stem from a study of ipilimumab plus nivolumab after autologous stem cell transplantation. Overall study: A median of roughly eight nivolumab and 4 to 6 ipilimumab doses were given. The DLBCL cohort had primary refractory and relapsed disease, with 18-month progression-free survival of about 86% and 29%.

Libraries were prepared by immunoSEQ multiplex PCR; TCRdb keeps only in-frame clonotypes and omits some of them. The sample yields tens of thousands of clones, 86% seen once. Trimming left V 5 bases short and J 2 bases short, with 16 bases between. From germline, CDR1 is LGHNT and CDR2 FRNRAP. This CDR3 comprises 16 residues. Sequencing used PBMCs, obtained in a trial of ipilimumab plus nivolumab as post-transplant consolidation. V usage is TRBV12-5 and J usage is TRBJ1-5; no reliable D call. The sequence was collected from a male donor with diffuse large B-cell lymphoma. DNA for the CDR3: TGTGCTAGTGGTCGACTGGACGGGAACGGCAATCAGCCCCAGCATTTT. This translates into CASGRLDGNGNQPQHF.